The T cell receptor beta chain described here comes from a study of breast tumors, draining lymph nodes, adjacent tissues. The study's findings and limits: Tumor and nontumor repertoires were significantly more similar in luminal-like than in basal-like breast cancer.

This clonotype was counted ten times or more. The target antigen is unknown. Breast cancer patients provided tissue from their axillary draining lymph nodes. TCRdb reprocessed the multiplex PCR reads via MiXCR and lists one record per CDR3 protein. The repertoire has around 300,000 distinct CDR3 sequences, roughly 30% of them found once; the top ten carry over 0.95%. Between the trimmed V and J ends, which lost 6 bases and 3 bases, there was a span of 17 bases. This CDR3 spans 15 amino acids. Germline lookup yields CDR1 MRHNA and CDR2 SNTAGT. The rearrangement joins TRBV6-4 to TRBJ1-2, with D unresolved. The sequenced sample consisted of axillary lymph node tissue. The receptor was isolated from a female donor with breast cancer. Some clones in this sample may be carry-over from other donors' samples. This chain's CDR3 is CASSSLPGGDYGYTF. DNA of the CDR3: TGTGCCAGCAGCTCCCTACCGGGAGGAGACTATGGCTACACCTTC.